The subject of this entry is one T cell receptor beta chain. These data originate in a study of T cell responses to AZD1222 COVID-19 vaccine. The CDR3 totals 18 residues. Unmatched junction bases numbered 17, after V lost 4 bases and J lost 7 bases. CDR1 is SGDLS and CDR2 is YYNGEE in the germline V gene. The assay was immunoSEQ multiplex PCR, and TCRdb's table has in-frame clones only and misses some. The table lists about 94,000 clones, around 87% of them singletons. The source material was peripheral blood, sampled 28 days after the second AZD1222 dose. The chain combines TRBV9 with TRBJ2-2, with TRBD2 matching over 9 bases. The TCR originated in an adult who received the AZD1222 COVID-19 vaccine. The CDR3 DNA is TGTGCCAGCAGCCCCGGGGTAGCGGGGGCTCTGGTAGGCGGGGAGCTGTTTTTT. Protein sequence: CASSPGVAGALVGGELFF.